This T cell receptor (beta chain) originates from a study of neurological immune-mediated disorders. Points from the study as a whole: TCR-beta repertoires seemed private in all groups, with no expanded CDR3 amino acid sequences shared.

Unsorted libraries were prepared from 2 million PBMCs that had been stored at -80 C. With 10-nucleotide random UMIs, 5'RACE was used to make the cDNA. TCRdb redid the calling of the 5' RACE reads with MiXCR, one entry per CDR3 protein. The sample shows 50,000 to 75,000 distinct CDR3 sequences, under 5% of them seen only once. CDR1 and CDR2 from the germline V gene are DFQATT and SNEGSKA (reference sequence). V lost 4 bases, J lost 0 bases, and 10 bases lay in between. CDR3 length: 14 residues. This clonotype was recorded at least ten times. Its cognate antigen is unknown. The source of this sequence is a man aged 45 to 65 with multiple sclerosis. Sequencing used PBMCs. This chain uses TRBV20-1 with TRBJ2-1, with no clear D. CDR3 in amino acids: CSATDLGSYNEQFF. The CDR3 bases are TGCAGTGCTACCGATTTGGGCTCCTACAATGAGCAGTTCTTC.